Included here is one T cell receptor (beta chain) sequence, with context. What it binds is unknown. Since a much larger clone is just one base distant, this may be a read error. Since no conserved phenylalanine or tryptophan closes the CDR3, a read error is the likely cause. The data originate from a study of molecular identifiers for immune sequencing clone quantification. TCRdb redid the calling of the PCR reads with MiXCR, one entry per CDR3 protein. The top ten hold around 0.96% of the sample, which has some 40,000 distinct CDR3 sequences, approximately 24% seen once. Study results and limitations: For effector cells, clones above 20 RNA copies held over 97% of molecules; for naive cells, under 1%.

The CDR3 runs 16 residues. From germline, CDR1 is SGHTA and CDR2 FQGNSA. V was shortened by 0 bases and J by 0 bases, with 9 bases between the two germline ends. Sorting isolated naive CD8 T cells as CD8+CD4-CCR7+CD45RA+ events. The chain combines TRBV7-2 with TRBJ1-3, with a tentative D call TRBD1 (5 bases). The sample comprised naive CD8+ T cells from blood, with Jurkat cell RNA spiked in. Subset described: FACS-sorted CD8+CD4-CCR7+CD45RA+ naive T cells. The clonotype was recovered from a human donor in good health. Some libraries in this study had Jurkat cell RNA spiked in. CDR3 in DNA: TGTGCCAGCAGCTTAGCGACAGCCGGCTCTGGAAACACCATATATCTT. It codes for CASSLATAGSGNTIYL.